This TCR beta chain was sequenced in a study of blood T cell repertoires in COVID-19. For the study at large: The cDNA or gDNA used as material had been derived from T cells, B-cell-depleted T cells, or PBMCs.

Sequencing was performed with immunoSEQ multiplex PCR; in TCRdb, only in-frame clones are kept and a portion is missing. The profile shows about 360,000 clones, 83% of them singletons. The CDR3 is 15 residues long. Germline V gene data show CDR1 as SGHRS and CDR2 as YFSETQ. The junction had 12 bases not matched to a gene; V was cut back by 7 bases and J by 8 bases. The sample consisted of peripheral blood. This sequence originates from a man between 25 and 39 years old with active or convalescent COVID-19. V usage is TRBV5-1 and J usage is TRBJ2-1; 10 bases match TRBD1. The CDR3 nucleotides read TGCGCCAGCGGGAGGAGGACAGGGGGTGTCGATGAGCAGTTCTTC. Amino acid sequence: CASGRRTGGVDEQFF.